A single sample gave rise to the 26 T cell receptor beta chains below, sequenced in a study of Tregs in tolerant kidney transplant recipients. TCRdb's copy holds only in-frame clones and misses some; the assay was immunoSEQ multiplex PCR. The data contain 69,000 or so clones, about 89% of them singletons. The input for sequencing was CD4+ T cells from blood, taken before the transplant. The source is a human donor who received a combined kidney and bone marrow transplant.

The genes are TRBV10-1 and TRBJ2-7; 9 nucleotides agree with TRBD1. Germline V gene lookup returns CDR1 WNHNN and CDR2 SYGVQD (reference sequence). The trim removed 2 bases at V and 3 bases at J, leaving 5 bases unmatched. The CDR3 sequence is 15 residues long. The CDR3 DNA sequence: TGCGCCAGCAGTGAGGCCGGGACAGGGTACTACGAGCAGTACTTC. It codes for CASSEAGTGYYEQYF.

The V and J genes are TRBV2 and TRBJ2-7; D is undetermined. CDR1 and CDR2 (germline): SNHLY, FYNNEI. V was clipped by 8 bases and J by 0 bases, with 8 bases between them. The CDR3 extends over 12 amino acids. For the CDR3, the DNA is TGTGCCAGCGGTAGGAGCTCCTACGAGCAGTACTTC. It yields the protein CASGRSSYEQYF.

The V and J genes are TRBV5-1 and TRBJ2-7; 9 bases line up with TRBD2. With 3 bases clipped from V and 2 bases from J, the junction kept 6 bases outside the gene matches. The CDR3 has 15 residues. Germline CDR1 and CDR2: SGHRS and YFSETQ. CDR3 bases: TGCGCCAGCAGCTCAGTAGCGGGGGTTACCTACGAGCAGTACTTC. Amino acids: CASSSVAGVTYEQYF.

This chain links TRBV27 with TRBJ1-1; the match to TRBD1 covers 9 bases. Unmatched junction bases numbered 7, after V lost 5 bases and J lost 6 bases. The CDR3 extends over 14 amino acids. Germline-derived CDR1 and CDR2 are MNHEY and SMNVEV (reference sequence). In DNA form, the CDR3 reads TGTGCCAGCAGTCCACGGACAGGGGTCGCTGAAGCTTTCTTT. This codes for CASSPRTGVAEAFF.

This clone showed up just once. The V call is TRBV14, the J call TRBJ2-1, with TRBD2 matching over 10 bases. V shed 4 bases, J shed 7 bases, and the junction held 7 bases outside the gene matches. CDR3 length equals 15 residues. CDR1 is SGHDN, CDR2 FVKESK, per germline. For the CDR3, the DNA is TGTGCCAGCAGCCCCCTAGCGGGAGCGGTGAATGAGCAGTTCTTC. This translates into CASSPLAGAVNEQFF.

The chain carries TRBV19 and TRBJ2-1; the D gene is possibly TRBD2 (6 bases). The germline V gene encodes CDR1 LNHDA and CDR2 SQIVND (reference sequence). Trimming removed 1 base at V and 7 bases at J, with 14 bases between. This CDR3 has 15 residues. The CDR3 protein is CASSIAGVSRNEQFF. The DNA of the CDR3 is TGTGCCAGTAGTATAGCGGGAGTGTCGCGGAATGAGCAGTTCTTC.

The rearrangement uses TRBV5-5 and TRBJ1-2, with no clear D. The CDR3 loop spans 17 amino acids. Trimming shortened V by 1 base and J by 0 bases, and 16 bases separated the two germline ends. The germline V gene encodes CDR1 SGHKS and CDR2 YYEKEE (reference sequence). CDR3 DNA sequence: TGTGCCAGCAGCTTGCAAAGTTCTCCCTACTCTAACTATGGCTACACCTTC. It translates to CASSLQSSPYSNYGYTF.

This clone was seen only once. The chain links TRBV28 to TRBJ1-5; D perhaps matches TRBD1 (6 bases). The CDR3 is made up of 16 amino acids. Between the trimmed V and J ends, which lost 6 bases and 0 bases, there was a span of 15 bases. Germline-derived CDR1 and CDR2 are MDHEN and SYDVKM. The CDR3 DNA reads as TGTGCCAGCAGCCCAAGCCGGGACACTAGCAATCAGCCCCAGCATTTT. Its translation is CASSPSRDTSNQPQHF.

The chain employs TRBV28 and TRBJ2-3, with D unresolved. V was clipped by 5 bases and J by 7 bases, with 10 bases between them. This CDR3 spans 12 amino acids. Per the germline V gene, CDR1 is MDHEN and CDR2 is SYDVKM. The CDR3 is CASSRTLYTQYF. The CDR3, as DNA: TGTGCCAGCAGTCGAACTCTCTATACGCAGTATTTT.

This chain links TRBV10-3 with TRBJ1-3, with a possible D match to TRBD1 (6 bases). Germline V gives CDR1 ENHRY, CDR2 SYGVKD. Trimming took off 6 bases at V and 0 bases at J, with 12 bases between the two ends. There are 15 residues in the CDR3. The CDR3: CAISRTELSGNTIYF. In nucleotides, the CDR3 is TGTGCCATCAGCCGGACAGAACTCTCTGGAAACACCATATATTTT.

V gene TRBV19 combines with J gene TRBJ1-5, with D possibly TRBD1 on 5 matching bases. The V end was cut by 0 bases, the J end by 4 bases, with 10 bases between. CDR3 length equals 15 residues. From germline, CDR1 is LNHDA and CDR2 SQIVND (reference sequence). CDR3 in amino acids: CASSIDSGKNQPQHF. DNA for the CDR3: TGTGCCAGTAGTATAGATTCAGGGAAAAATCAGCCCCAGCATTTT.

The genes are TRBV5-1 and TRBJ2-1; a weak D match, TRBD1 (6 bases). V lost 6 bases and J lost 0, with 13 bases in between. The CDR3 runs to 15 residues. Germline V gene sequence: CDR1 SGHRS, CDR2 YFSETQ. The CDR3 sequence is CASTQGYISYNEQFF. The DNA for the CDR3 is TGCGCCAGCACTCAGGGGTACATCTCCTACAATGAGCAGTTCTTC.

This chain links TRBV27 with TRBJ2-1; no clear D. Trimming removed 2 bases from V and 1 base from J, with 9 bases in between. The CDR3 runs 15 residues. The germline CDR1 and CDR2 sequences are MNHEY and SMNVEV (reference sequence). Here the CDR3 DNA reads TGTGCCAGCAGTTTAGAAGCGAGATCCTACAATGAGCAGTTCTTC. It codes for CASSLEARSYNEQFF.

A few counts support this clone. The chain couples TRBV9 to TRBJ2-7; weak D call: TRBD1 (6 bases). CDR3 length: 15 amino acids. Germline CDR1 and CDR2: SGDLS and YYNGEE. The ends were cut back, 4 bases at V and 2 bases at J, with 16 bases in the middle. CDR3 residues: CASSPQGRGAYEQYF. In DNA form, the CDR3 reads TGTGCCAGCAGCCCACAGGGAAGAGGGGCCTACGAGCAGTACTTC.

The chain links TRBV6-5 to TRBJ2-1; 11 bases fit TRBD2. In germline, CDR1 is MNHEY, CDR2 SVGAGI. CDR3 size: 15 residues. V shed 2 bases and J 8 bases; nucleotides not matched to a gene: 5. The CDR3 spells CASSYLAGGGYEQFF. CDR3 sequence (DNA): TGTGCCAGCAGTTACCTAGCGGGAGGTGGGTATGAGCAGTTCTTC.

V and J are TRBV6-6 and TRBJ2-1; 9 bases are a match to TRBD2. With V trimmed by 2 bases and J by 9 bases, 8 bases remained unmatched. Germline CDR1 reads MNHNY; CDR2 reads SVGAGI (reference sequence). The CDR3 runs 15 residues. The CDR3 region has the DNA TGTGCCAGCAGTTACATAGCGGGAGAGGGGAGTGAGCAGTTCTTC. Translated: CASSYIAGEGSEQFF.

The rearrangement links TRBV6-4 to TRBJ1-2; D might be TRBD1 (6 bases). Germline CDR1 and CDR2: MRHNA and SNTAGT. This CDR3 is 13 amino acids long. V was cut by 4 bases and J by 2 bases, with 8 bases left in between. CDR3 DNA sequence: TGTGCCAGCAGTGCCGGACAGAACTATGGCTACACCTTC. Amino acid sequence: CASSAGQNYGYTF.

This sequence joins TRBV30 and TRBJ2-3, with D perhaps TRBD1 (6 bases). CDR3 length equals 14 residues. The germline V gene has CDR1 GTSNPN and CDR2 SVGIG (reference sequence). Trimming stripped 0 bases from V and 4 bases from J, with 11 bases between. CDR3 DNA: TGTGCCTGGAGTGTACCCACAGGGTCAGATACGCAGTATTTT. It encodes CAWSVPTGSDTQYF.

CDR3 sequence (DNA): TGTGCCAGCAGTGCCGCGTTTCTAGCGGGAGGTGAGCAGTTCTTC. Translation gives CASSAAFLAGGEQFF. V gene TRBV27 combines with J gene TRBJ2-1, with 11 bases fitting TRBD2. The CDR3 runs to 15 residues. CDR1 is MNHEY, CDR2 SMNVEV, per germline (reference sequence). Germline trimming cut 5 bases from V and 9 bases from J; bases unmatched to any gene: 9.

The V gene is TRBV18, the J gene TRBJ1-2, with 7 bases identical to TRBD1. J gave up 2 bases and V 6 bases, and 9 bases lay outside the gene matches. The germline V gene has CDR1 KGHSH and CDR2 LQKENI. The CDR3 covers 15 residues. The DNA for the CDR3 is TGTGCCAGCTCTCACAGCCAGGACAGGAACTATGGCTACACCTTC. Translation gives CASSHSQDRNYGYTF.

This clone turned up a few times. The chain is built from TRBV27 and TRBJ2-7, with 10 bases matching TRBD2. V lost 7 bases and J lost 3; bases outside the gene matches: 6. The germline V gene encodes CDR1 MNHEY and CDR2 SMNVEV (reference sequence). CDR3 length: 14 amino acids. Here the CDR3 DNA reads TGTGCCAGCAAACCCCGGACTAGCGGCTACGAGCAGTACTTC. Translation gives CASKPRTSGYEQYF.

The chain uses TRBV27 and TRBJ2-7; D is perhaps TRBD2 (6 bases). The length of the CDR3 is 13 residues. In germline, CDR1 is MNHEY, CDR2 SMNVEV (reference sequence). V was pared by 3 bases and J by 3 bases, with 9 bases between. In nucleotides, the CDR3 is TGTGCCAGCAGTTTCCCCGGGAGCTACGAGCAGTACTTC. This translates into CASSFPGSYEQYF.

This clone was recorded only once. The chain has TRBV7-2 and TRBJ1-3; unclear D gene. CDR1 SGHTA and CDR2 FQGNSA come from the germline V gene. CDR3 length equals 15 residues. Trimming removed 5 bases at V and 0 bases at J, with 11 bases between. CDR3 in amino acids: CASSAGHSSGNTIYF. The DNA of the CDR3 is TGTGCCAGCAGCGCCGGTCATAGCTCTGGAAACACCATATATTTT.

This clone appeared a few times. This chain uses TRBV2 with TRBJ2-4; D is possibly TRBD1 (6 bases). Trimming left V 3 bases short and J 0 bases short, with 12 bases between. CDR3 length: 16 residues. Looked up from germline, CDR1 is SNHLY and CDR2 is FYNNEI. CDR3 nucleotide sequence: TGTGCCAGCAGTGACAGACAGGTACTAGCCAAAAACATTCAGTACTTC. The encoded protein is CASSDRQVLAKNIQYF.

The CDR3 nucleotides read TGTGCCACCAGCAGAGCAGCAGGAACAAATGAAAAACTGTTTTTT. Translation: CATSRAAGTNEKLFF. The J gene is TRBJ1-4, the V gene TRBV15; D gene unclear. Looked up from germline, CDR1 is LNHNV and CDR2 is YYDKDF (reference sequence). Deletions cut 1 base from V and 5 bases from J, with 11 bases between. The CDR3 has 15 residues.

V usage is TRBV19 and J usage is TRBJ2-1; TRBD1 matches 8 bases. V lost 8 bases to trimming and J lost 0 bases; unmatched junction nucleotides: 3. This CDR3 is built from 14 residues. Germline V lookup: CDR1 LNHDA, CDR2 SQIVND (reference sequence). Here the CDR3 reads CASGQGLSYNEQFF. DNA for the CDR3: TGTGCCAGTGGACAGGGTCTCTCCTACAATGAGCAGTTCTTC.